This T cell receptor (beta chain) was sequenced for a study of cytomegalovirus exposure and HLA in healthy donors. About the study: An analysis done earlier identified fewer than 140 million unique TCR beta sequences from about 179 million T cells.

This clone was counted a single time. No antigen is known for it. Broader study findings: Previous analysis showed most TCR beta V segments were productive about 87% or about 30% of the time. In a later analysis, a missense DCLRE1C variant was linked to TCR beta V- and J-gene trimming.

This CDR3 is 14 amino acids long. The V segment lost 7 bases and the J segment 9 bases; nucleotides outside the gene matches: 10. Germline-derived CDR1 and CDR2 are SQVTM and ANQGSEA. This PCR relied on a set of 60 Vbeta primers and 13 Jbeta primers. Method: immunoSEQ multiplex PCR; TCRdb's copy keeps in-frame clones and lacks some. The table shows 110,000 or so clones, with around 77% occurring only once. The gene calls are TRBV29-1 and TRBJ2-1; 12 positions agree with TRBD1. The sequence was obtained from a woman in her thirties or forties in good health and CMV-seropositive. Source material: PBMCs. The DNA for the CDR3 is TGCAGCGCTCGCCGGGACAGGGGGCCGGTTGAGCAGTTCTTC. It codes for CSARRDRGPVEQFF.